This T cell receptor beta chain was documented in a study of blood T cells in healthy people across ages (dated by TCRdb to 2014 to 2015). Turning to the overall study: In model experiments, template switching captured about one uniquely barcoded TCR beta cDNA molecule for every two T cells. The study analyzed two additional independent replicas of 1 million unique cDNA reads from the same blood draw for two donors, one aged 18 to 30 and one aged 80 or older. Four age groups were formed from the donors: young (average about 15 years), middle-aged (around 41), aged (roughly 56) and long-lived (around 82). The study measured age-related changes in TCR beta repertoire diversity using deep sequencing normalized with unique cDNA molecular identifiers. What the authors observed across the whole study: Because profiling used bulk unsorted PBMCs, naive and antigen-experienced compartments could not be compared conclusively. Estimates of total diversity based on one million sequenced T cells were regarded as lower bounds and as underestimates. Observed TCR beta diversity per million T cells fell roughly linearly with age, and a significant reduction was already apparent by age around 40. A strong correlation was found between observed TCR beta diversity and the percentage of naive T cells measured by flow cytometry. Compared with the aged group, more naive CD4+ T cells, fewer expanded clones and increased TCR diversity were shown by the long-lived group, suggesting age selection. Donor CMV infection status was unknown, potentially confounding age-related changes in expanded clonotypes.

Libraries were built with 5' RACE. TCRdb shows the sequencer as Illumina HiSeq 2500. The second PCR ran for roughly 7 to 11 cycles and used a J-beta primer mix along with a sample-barcoded 5' primer. A template-switch 5' adaptor carrying 12 random nucleotides introduced a unique molecular identifier onto each TCR beta cDNA molecule. At least 2.5 million CDR3-containing paired-end reads were obtained from each sample. First-strand cDNA was synthesized from all RNA with the Mint cDNA synthesis kit, primed by a TRBC-specific oligonucleotide. All cDNA was treated with uracil-DNA glycosylase and then went through a first 18-cycle PCR with the universal primers M1SS and BC2_uni_R. For the original study's pipeline: For normalization, 1 million high-quality reads were randomly selected from each sample, with every read carrying a distinct molecular identifier. Instead of being binned into consensus sequences, reads with shared molecular identifiers were discarded. MiTCR, with a Q25 quality threshold and the strictest error-elimination algorithm, was used for CDR3 identification, clonotype clustering and error correction. A nonparametric unseen species model with Euler transformation was used to estimate a lower bound on total TCR beta diversity. TCRdb ran its own pipeline on the public reads, namely fastp trimming at Q25 and MiXCR clone calling, and kept in-frame beta chains. CDR3 protein sequences are deduplicated, and each keeps its most common genes and DNA. V and J calls and clone size were set by TCRdb, not the authors. The sample has nearly 800,000 distinct CDR3 sequences on record, just under 25% of them singletons. Under 4.5% of the sample is in the top ten clones.

The donors were 40 or so Caucasian individuals from Russia, aged roughly 6 to 100 years, who were systemically healthy. Each donor gave about 9.7 milliliters of peripheral blood, drawn into EDTA-treated Vacutainer tubes. PBMCs were isolated by Ficoll-Paque density-gradient centrifugation, with at least 6.5 million obtained per sample. Trizol reagent was used to extract total RNA from PBMCs, with at least 5.5 micrograms per sample. The percentages of naive CD45RAhigh/CD27high T cells were determined by flow cytometry on a PBMC aliquot from every donor. Its CDR3 holds 16 amino acids, cysteine through phenylalanine. CDR3 DNA is the only sequence kept; it has 48 bases, read in frame from the first base. The germline V gene encodes CDR1 MNHNY and CDR2 SVGAGI (reference sequence). There are a few counts of this clonotype. The specificity of this receptor is unknown. Base qualities are not recorded, but no much larger clone differs from it by a single base.

These same data were also listed under a study on T cells of mothers and their children. Reported in the second study: The donors were nine systemically healthy Caucasian individuals, made up of three mothers and their six children. cDNA synthesis consumed the entire amount of extracted RNA, loaded at around 1.5 ug RNA in each 15 ul reaction. In the second PCR, sample barcodes and 2-4 random nucleotides were introduced via the M1S primer. Each mother yielded over 8.5 million TCR beta CDR3 reads and each child roughly 2.9 million reads. Thymic selection similarly shapes TCR recombination output in related and unrelated pairs, with minor effect from inherited differences. Normalized repertoire overlap in related mother-child pairs was always slightly higher than in unrelated mother-child pairs, but the difference was never significant. With a sensitivity of approximately 100 clones per million clonotypes, no persistent microchimeric T cell clones were detected. The study used deep NGS to compare TCR beta repertoires of mothers and children, seeking features distinguishing related mother-child pairs from unrelated individuals. Mothers averaged roughly 40 +/- 4 years of age and children averaged about 12 +/- 4 years. After adapters were ligated using NEBNext reagents, the libraries underwent 100+100 nt paired-end sequencing on an Illumina HiSeq 2000. To prevent cross-contamination, the mother and child libraries were prepared a month apart and were sequenced in separate runs. Each donor had between roughly 450,000 and 2,300,000 distinct TCR beta clonotypes identified. Naive TCR beta clonotypes were estimated from low-frequency clonotypes matched to each donor's FACS-determined naive share, without sorting.

The receptor's source is a boy between 10 and 17 years old in good health. Sequencing was performed on blood. The chain couples TRBV6-6 to TRBJ2-5, with 10 middle bases fitting TRBD1. The last part of the DNA fits TRBJ2-7 better; the J call may be wrong. The CDR3 region: CASSYSTGTGAYEQYF. At the DNA level, the sequence is TGTGCCAGCAGTTACTCCACCGGGACAGGGGCCTACGAGCAGTACTTC.